One and the same sample provided the 9 T cell receptor beta chains below, sequenced in a study of blood T cell repertoires in COVID-19. The data were produced by immunoSEQ multiplex PCR, yet TCRdb's version contains in-frame clones alone and is incomplete. The sample yields roughly 300,000 clones, roughly 80% seen once. Sequenced material: peripheral blood. The receptors come from a woman in her fifties or sixties who had recovered from COVID-19.

This sequence joins TRBV28 and TRBJ2-2; TRBD1 matches 7 bases. Germline CDR1 and CDR2: MDHEN and SYDVKM. V was pared by 6 bases and J by 2 bases, with 6 bases of the junction left unmatched. The CDR3 runs to 15 residues. CDR3: CASSEGQSNTGELFF. CDR3 DNA: TGTGCCAGCAGCGAGGGACAGAGCAACACCGGGGAGCTGTTTTTT.

J is TRBJ1-1 and V is TRBV7-9; tentatively, D is TRBD1 (6 bases). The CDR3 totals 18 residues. Germline V lookup: CDR1 SEHNR, CDR2 FQNEAQ (reference sequence). The V end lost 1 base, the J end lost 3 bases, and 21 bases lay between the germline ends. CDR3 protein: CASSLEGHGGFGDTEAFF. The DNA of the CDR3 is TGTGCCAGCAGCTTAGAGGGACACGGAGGTTTCGGGGACACTGAAGCTTTCTTT.

The chain couples TRBV6-5 to TRBJ1-2; maybe TRBD1 (5 bases). Germline loops: CDR1 MNHEY, CDR2 SVGAGI. V was trimmed by 8 bases and J by 8 bases, leaving 15 bases between them. The CDR3 contains 12 residues. In DNA, the CDR3 is TGTGCCAGCGTGGGGGGAGTTGGAGGCTACACCTTC. Translated, it gives CASVGGVGGYTF.

Only one count was recorded for this clone. The CDR3 is CASTDRVGGNYGYTF. The DNA of the CDR3 is TGTGCCAGCACCGACAGGGTGGGAGGTAACTATGGCTACACCTTC. The chain couples TRBV28 to TRBJ1-2; 7 bases are shared with TRBD1. Germline values: CDR1 MDHEN, CDR2 SYDVKM. The CDR3 has 15 amino acids. The V segment lost 7 bases and the J segment 1 base; nucleotides outside the gene matches: 9.

The sample holds a few counts of this clone. The V gene is TRBV2, the J gene TRBJ1-6; 9 nucleotides align to TRBD1. The CDR3 is made up of 15 amino acids. Germline values: CDR1 SNHLY, CDR2 FYNNEI. The trim removed 6 bases at V and 6 bases at J, leaving 6 bases unmatched. This chain's CDR3 is CASRDRGFLNSPLHF. The CDR3 DNA is TGTGCCAGCAGGGACAGGGGATTTCTTAATTCACCCCTCCACTTT.

This chain joins TRBV29-1 and TRBJ1-2; D is possibly TRBD1 (6 bases). The CDR3 contains 13 residues. Trimming took 5 bases from V and 3 from J, leaving 13 bases between them. Germline CDR1 is SQVTM and CDR2 is ANQGSEA. The CDR3 nucleotides are TGCAGCGTTTCTCAGGGGATGGACTATGGCTACACCTTC. It codes for CSVSQGMDYGYTF. Full variable domain (outside the CDR3, taken from reference TRBV29-1 and TRBJ1-2): SAVISQKPSRDICQRGTSLTIQCQVDSQVTMMFWYRQQPGQSLTLIATANQGSEATYESGFVIDKFPISRPNLTFSTLTVSNMSPEDSSIYLCSVSQGMDYGYTFGSGTRLTVV.

The V and J genes are TRBV4-1 and TRBJ2-7, with 10 bases that match TRBD1. The CDR3 is 15 amino acids. The germline V gene has CDR1 MGHRA and CDR2 YSYEKL. Unmatched junction bases numbered 14, after V lost 10 bases and J lost 5 bases. The CDR3 region is CATSDRQGARNEQYF. The DNA of the CDR3 is TGCGCCACCAGTGATAGACAGGGGGCGCGAAACGAGCAGTACTTC.

The J gene is TRBJ1-1, the V gene TRBV15, with 10 bases fitting TRBD1. The CDR3 consists of 13 residues. Germline lookup yields CDR1 LNHNV and CDR2 YYDKDF (reference sequence). V lost 8 bases and J lost 2; bases outside the gene matches: 2. CDR3 region: CATRQGANTEAFF. CDR3 bases: TGTGCCACCCGACAGGGGGCTAACACTGAAGCTTTCTTT.

CDR3 protein: CASSLAPREGGNTIYF. The CDR3, as DNA: TGTGCCAGCAGCTTGGCCCCCAGGGAAGGTGGAAACACCATATATTTT. The chain carries TRBV5-5 and TRBJ1-3, with D perhaps TRBD1 (5 bases). CDR1 is SGHKS and CDR2 is YYEKEE in the germline V gene (reference sequence). Trimming took off 0 bases at V and 3 bases at J, with 13 bases between the two ends. The CDR3 has 16 amino acids.